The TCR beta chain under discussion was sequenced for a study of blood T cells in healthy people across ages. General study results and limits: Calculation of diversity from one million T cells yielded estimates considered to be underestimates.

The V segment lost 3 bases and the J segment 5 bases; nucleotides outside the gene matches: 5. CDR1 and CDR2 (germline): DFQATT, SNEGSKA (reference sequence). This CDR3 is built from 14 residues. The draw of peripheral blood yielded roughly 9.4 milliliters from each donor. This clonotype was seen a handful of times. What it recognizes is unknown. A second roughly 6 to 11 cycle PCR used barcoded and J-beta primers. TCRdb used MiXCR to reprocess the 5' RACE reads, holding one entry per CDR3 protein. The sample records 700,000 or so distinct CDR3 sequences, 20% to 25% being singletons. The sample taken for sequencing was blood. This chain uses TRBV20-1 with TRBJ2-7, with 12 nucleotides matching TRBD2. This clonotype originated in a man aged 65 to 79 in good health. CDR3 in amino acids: CSARTSGGRNEQYF. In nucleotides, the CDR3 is TGCAGTGCTAGGACTAGCGGGGGTAGAAACGAGCAGTACTTC.